The 25 T cell receptor beta chains below all came from one sample that was sequenced in a study of cytomegalovirus exposure and HLA in healthy donors. PCR used 60 Vbeta primers and 13 Jbeta primers. This table comes from immunoSEQ multiplex PCR, and its TCRdb copy is limited to in-frame clones, with some not included. The sample shows 150,000 to 200,000 clones, about four fifths of them seen only once. Sequenced input: PBMCs. The receptor source for this set is a male donor in good health and CMV-seronegative.

Only one count was recorded for this clone. The rearrangement joins TRBV6-1 to TRBJ1-1; TRBD1 matches at 7 bases. V lost 8 bases, J lost 4 bases, and 7 bases stayed unmatched. CDR1 and CDR2 (germline): MNHNS, SASEGT. CDR3 length: 13 amino acids. Here the CDR3 reads CASGTGVSTEAFF. The DNA of the CDR3 is TGTGCCAGCGGTACAGGGGTGAGCACTGAAGCTTTCTTT.

This clone was recorded once. The genes are TRBV27 and TRBJ2-7; D is uncertain. Germline CDR1 is MNHEY and CDR2 is SMNVEV (reference sequence). The V gene lost 1 base and the J gene lost 3 bases, with 4 bases spanning the gap. CDR3 length equals 12 residues. The CDR3 DNA follows: TGTGCCAGCAGTTTATACAACTACGAGCAGTACTTC. It codes for CASSLYNYEQYF.

This clone was picked up a small number of times. The rearrangement uses TRBV28 and TRBJ2-1; 12 nucleotides line up with TRBD2. The trim removed 4 bases at V and 7 bases at J, leaving 5 bases unmatched. Germline CDR1 MDHEN, CDR2 SYDVKM. The CDR3 sequence is 15 residues long. In nucleotides, the CDR3 is TGTGCCAGCAGTTCGACTAGCGGGAGTGTGAATGAGCAGTTCTTC. It codes for CASSSTSGSVNEQFF.

The chain uses TRBV18 and TRBJ2-1, with 8 bases identical to TRBD2. After removal of 0 bases from V and 2 bases from J, the junction contained 3 bases not matched to a gene. Germline CDR1 KGHSH, CDR2 LQKENI. The CDR3 contains 16 residues. CDR3 loop: CASSPPHGGAYNEQFF. CDR3 DNA: TGTGCCAGCTCACCACCTCACGGGGGGGCCTACAATGAGCAGTTCTTC.

This chain links TRBV30 with TRBJ2-7, with 10 bases matching TRBD2. Germline CDR1 is GTSNPN and CDR2 is SVGIG (reference sequence). V dropped 5 bases and J dropped 3; count of bases not matched to a gene: 4. The CDR3 consists of 13 residues. The CDR3 DNA follows: TGTGCCTGGGGGACTAGCGTTAACTACGAGCAGTACTTC. This codes for CAWGTSVNYEQYF.

In the case of this clone: Mismatch with germline at one junction end may stem from a read error. This sequence joins TRBV6-6 and TRBJ2-7; 10 bases agree with TRBD1. From germline, CDR1 is MNHNY and CDR2 SVGAGI (reference sequence). This CDR3 region has 14 residues. CDR3 amino acids: CASSLRDRGLETDF. The DNA for the CDR3 is TGTGCCAGCAGTCTCCGGGACAGGGGCTTAGAGACAGACTTC.

The chain links TRBV2 to TRBJ2-3, with D possibly being TRBD2 (5 bases). The CDR3 extends over 15 amino acids. V gave up 2 bases and J gave up 2 bases, with 11 bases separating them. Germline CDR1 SNHLY, CDR2 FYNNEI. The CDR3 sequence is CASSESSGYTDTQYF. Here the CDR3 DNA reads TGTGCCAGCAGTGAATCGTCGGGGTACACAGATACGCAGTATTTT.

V gene TRBV29-1 combines with J gene TRBJ2-2; 9 positions agree with TRBD1. V lost 5 bases to trimming and J lost 6 bases; unmatched junction nucleotides: 4. Per germline, CDR1 SQVTM and CDR2 ANQGSEA. This CDR3 is 13 amino acids long. The CDR3 here is CSVSTGGSGELFF. CDR3 DNA: TGCAGCGTTTCTACAGGGGGCTCCGGGGAGCTGTTTTTT.

J is TRBJ1-5 and V is TRBV30; D might be TRBD1 (6 bases). The V gene's germline CDR1 is GTSNPN and CDR2 SVGIG (reference sequence). V lost 0 bases, J lost 0 bases, and 15 bases lay in between. CDR3 length: 17 amino acids. The chain's CDR3 is CAWSVLRTDYSNQPQHF. CDR3 coding DNA: TGTGCCTGGAGTGTACTTCGGACAGATTATAGCAATCAGCCCCAGCATTTT. Looking up the rest from reference TRBV30 and TRBJ1-5 gives the full variable domain: SQTIHQWPATLVQPVGSPLSLECTVEGTSNPNLYWYRQAAGRGLQLLFYSVGIGQISSEVPQNLSASRPQDRQFILSSKKLLLSDSGFYLCAWSVLRTDYSNQPQHFGDGTRLSIL.

The chain has TRBV7-3 and TRBJ1-2; 8 bases align to TRBD1. Per the germline V gene, CDR1 is SGHTA and CDR2 is FQGTGA. There are 13 residues in the CDR3. J was trimmed by 8 bases and V by 1 base; bases with no gene match: 3. CDR3 nucleotides: TGTGCCAGCAGCTTAAGCAGGGGGCACGGCTACACCTTC. This translates into CASSLSRGHGYTF.

This clone turned up a few times. The CDR3 reads CASRGGQVNQPQHF. CDR3 nucleotide sequence: TGTGCCAGCAGAGGGGGACAGGTAAATCAGCCCCAGCATTTT. The chain is built from TRBV6-5 and TRBJ1-5, with 8 bases that match TRBD1. V shed 6 bases and J 4 bases; nucleotides not matched to a gene: 5. The CDR3 sequence is 14 residues long. Germline-derived CDR1 and CDR2 are MNHEY and SVGAGI.

This clone was observed a single time. V is TRBV5-1 and J is TRBJ1-6; TRBD1 agrees at 8 bases. This CDR3 is 16 amino acids long. After removal of 5 bases from V and 6 bases from J, the junction contained 10 bases not matched to a gene. Germline V gene sequence: CDR1 SGHRS, CDR2 YFSETQ. CDR3 DNA: TGCGCCAGCAGGGAACCAATCAGGGGGCTTAATTCACCCCTCCACTTT. Residues: CASREPIRGLNSPLHF.

The table lists this clone with a few counts. The rearrangement joins TRBV11-2 to TRBJ2-7, with TRBD1 matching over 10 bases. CDR1 SGHAT and CDR2 FQNNGV come from the germline V gene. Unmatched junction bases numbered 6, after V lost 4 bases and J lost 6 bases. The CDR3 consists of 14 residues. The CDR3 loop is CASSSRQGATEQYF. In DNA form, the CDR3 reads TGTGCCAGCAGCTCAAGACAGGGGGCGACCGAGCAGTACTTC.

V and J are TRBV27 and TRBJ1-3; D is ambiguous. The V and J ends lost 5 bases and 0 bases respectively, with 17 bases between them. The CDR3 has 17 amino acids. The germline CDR1 and CDR2 sequences are MNHEY and SMNVEV (reference sequence). The CDR3 loop is CASSPWGGQASGNTIYF. CDR3 bases: TGTGCCAGCAGTCCCTGGGGAGGCCAAGCCTCTGGAAACACCATATATTTT.

The chain couples TRBV4-1 to TRBJ2-5; D is unclear. CDR3 length: 15 residues. V shed 2 bases and J shed 3 bases, with 13 bases lying between them. Looked up from germline, CDR1 is MGHRA and CDR2 is YSYEKL. CDR3 amino acids: CASSQRSVQKETQYF. The CDR3, as DNA: TGCGCCAGCAGCCAAAGATCAGTACAGAAAGAGACCCAGTACTTC.

V usage is TRBV27 and J usage is TRBJ1-5, with TRBD1 identical over 9 bases. The CDR3 is made up of 18 amino acids. Trimming at V came to 4 bases and at J to 7 bases, leaving 17 bases not matched to a gene. The germline gives CDR1 MNHEY, CDR2 SMNVEV (reference sequence). The CDR3 region has the DNA TGTGCCAGCAGTTCTAGAGGGGGGAGTGGACAGGGGCCACAGCCCCAGCATTTT. Residues: CASSSRGGSGQGPQPQHF.

The V gene is TRBV2, the J gene TRBJ2-1, with TRBD2 matching over 14 bases. The CDR3 covers 14 residues. The ends lost 7 bases at V and 7 bases at J; junction bases unmatched: 3. The germline gives CDR1 SNHLY, CDR2 FYNNEI. The CDR3 DNA reads as TGTGCCAGCACCCGACTAGCGGGGGGGAATGAGCAGTTCTTC. It yields the protein CASTRLAGGNEQFF.

The J gene is TRBJ2-3, the V gene TRBV7-9; a possible D gene is TRBD1 (6 bases). The CDR3 spans 15 residues. Germline CDR1 reads SEHNR; CDR2 reads FQNEAQ (reference sequence). V gave up 7 bases and J gave up 0 bases, with 14 bases separating them. The CDR3 sequence: CASTSGQSSTDTQYF. CDR3 in DNA: TGTGCCAGCACCTCCGGACAGTCTAGCACAGATACGCAGTATTTT.

The rearrangement uses TRBV28 and TRBJ1-3; possibly TRBD1 for D (5 bases). The ends were cut back, 10 bases at V and 4 bases at J, with 17 bases in the middle. Germline CDR1 is MDHEN and CDR2 is SYDVKM. The CDR3 consists of 14 residues. The CDR3 region has the DNA TGTGCCACGGAGGCCGGGACTGCGGGAAACACCATATATTTT. Translated: CATEAGTAGNTIYF.

Details on this clone: Its ends do not fully match the called genes, so a read error is possible. The CDR3 nucleotides are TGCGCCAGCAGCTATTCAGGGGGCAAACAGCCCCAGCATTTT. As protein: CASSYSGGKQPQHF. The chain uses TRBV5-1 and TRBJ1-5; 8 nucleotides line up with TRBD1. The CDR3 totals 14 residues. Germline values: CDR1 SGHRS, CDR2 YFSETQ.

This chain connects TRBV6-1 to TRBJ1-2; 11 nucleotides align to TRBD1. Germline loops: CDR1 MNHNS, CDR2 SASEGT. V lost 4 bases and J lost 3; bases outside the gene matches: 13. There are 18 residues in the CDR3. The CDR3 bases are TGTGCCAGCAGTGCGCTCTCCCAGGGACAGGGGGGAGACTATGGCTACACCTTC. It codes for CASSALSQGQGGDYGYTF.

The chain couples TRBV4-1 to TRBJ2-1; 8 bases map to TRBD1. The CDR3 is 15 residues long. The J segment lost 5 bases and the V segment lost 1 base, leaving 4 bases of the junction unmatched. Germline V gene data show CDR1 as MGHRA and CDR2 as YSYEKL. CDR3 DNA sequence: TGCGCCAGCAGCCAAGGGACAGGGAATCACAATGAGCAGTTCTTC. It translates to CASSQGTGNHNEQFF.

This chain joins TRBV2 and TRBJ1-1; possibly TRBD1 for D (5 bases). CDR1 is SNHLY and CDR2 is FYNNEI in the germline V gene. CDR3 length equals 12 residues. Trimming removed 7 bases at V and 3 bases at J, with 9 bases between. CDR3 protein: CASKARDTEAFF. The DNA of the CDR3 is TGTGCCAGCAAAGCCAGGGACACTGAAGCTTTCTTT.

This chain uses TRBV30 with TRBJ2-1, with 12 positions matching TRBD2. CDR1 and CDR2 (germline): GTSNPN, SVGIG (reference sequence). Trimming took 4 bases from V and 4 from J; bases not matched to a gene: 5. The CDR3 length is 15 residues. The CDR3 DNA is TGTGCCTGGAACGGACTAGCGGGATTTTACAATGAGCAGTTCTTC. This translates into CAWNGLAGFYNEQFF.

The chain links TRBV5-1 to TRBJ1-4; D not certain. The germline gives CDR1 SGHRS, CDR2 YFSETQ. The CDR3 runs to 15 residues. Deletions cut 0 bases from V and 0 bases from J, with 6 bases between. Here the CDR3 DNA reads TGCGCCAGCAGCTTGGGTACATCAACTAATGAAAAACTGTTTTTT. Its protein is CASSLGTSTNEKLFF.